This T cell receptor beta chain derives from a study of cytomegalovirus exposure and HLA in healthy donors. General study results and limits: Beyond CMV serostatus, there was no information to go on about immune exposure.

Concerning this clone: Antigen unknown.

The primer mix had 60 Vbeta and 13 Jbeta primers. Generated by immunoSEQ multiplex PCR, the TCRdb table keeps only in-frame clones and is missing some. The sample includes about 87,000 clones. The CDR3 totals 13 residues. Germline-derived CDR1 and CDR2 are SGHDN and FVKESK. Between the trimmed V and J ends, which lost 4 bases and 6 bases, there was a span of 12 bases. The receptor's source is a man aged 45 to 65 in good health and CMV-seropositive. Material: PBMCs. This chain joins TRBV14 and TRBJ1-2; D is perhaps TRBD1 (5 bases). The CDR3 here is CASSPRTSDGYTF. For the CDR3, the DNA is TGTGCCAGCAGCCCTAGGACATCGGATGGCTACACCTTC.